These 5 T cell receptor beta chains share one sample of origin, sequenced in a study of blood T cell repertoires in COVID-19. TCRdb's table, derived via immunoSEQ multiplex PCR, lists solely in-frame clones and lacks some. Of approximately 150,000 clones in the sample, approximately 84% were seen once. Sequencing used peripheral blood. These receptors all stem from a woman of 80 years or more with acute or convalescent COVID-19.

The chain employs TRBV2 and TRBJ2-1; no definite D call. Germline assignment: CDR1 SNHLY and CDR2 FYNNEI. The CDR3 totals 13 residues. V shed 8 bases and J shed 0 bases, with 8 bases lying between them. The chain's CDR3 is CASLISSYNEQFF. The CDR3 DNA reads TGTGCCAGCCTAATTTCCTCCTACAATGAGCAGTTCTTC.

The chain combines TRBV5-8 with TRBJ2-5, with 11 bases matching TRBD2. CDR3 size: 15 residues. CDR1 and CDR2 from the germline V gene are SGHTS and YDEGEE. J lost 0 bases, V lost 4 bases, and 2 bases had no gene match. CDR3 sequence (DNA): TGTGCCAGCAGCGGGGGACTAGCGGACCAAGAGACCCAGTACTTC. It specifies CASSGGLADQETQYF.

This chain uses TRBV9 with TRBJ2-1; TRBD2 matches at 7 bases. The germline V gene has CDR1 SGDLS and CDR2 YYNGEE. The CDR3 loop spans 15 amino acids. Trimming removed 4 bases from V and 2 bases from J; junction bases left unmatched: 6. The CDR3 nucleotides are TGTGCCAGCAGCATTGCGCGGGAGACCTACAATGAGCAGTTCTTC. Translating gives CASSIARETYNEQFF.

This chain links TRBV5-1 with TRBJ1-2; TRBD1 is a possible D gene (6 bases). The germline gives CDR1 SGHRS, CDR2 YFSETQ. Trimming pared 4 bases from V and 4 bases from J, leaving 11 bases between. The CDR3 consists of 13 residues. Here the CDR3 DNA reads TGCGCCAGCAGCCCCGACAGGCCCTATGGCTACACCTTC. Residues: CASSPDRPYGYTF. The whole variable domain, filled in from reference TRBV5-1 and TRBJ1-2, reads KAGVTQTPRYLIKTRGQQVTLSCSPISGHRSVSWYQQTPGQGLQFLFEYFSETQRNKGNFPGRFSGRQFSNSRSEMNVSTLELGDSALYLCASSPDRPYGYTFGSGTRLTVV.

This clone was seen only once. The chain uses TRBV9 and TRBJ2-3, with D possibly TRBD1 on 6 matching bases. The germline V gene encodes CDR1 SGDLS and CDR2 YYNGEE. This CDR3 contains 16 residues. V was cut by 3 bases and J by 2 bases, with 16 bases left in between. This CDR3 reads CASSGYRVGHTDTQYF. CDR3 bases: TGTGCCAGCAGCGGCTACAGGGTGGGACACACAGATACGCAGTATTTT.